This T cell receptor beta chain was documented in a study of a mutant IDH1 vaccine in newly diagnosed glioma. Overall study context: Treated patients had a mean age of about 40 years and an approximately 60% male, approximately 38% female split.

General observations from the study: Pseudoprogression seemed unrelated to changes in top peripheral T cell clonotypes. Patients showed vaccine-induced immune responses at a rate of 80% to 95%.

The data were produced by immunoSEQ multiplex PCR, yet TCRdb's version contains in-frame clones alone and is incomplete. Of approximately 100,000 clones listed, over 85% are singletons. This clone was detected once. What it binds is not known. The germline V gene has CDR1 LGHNT and CDR2 FRNRAP. V was pared by 3 bases and J by 4 bases, with 8 bases of the junction left unmatched. This CDR3 has 15 amino acids. Time point: baseline, week 1 (first vaccination visit). Treatment given: pre-vaccination baseline after standard-of-care therapy. The V call is TRBV12-5, the J call TRBJ2-7; 8 bases are shared with TRBD1. Material: PBMCs, obtained from a glioma patient treated with radiotherapy, temozolomide or both. The TCR sequence derives from a woman aged 50 to 65 with glioma. The chain's CDR3 is CASGFHRTGRYEQYF. CDR3 in DNA: TGTGCTAGTGGTTTCCACCGGACAGGGCGGTACGAGCAGTACTTC.